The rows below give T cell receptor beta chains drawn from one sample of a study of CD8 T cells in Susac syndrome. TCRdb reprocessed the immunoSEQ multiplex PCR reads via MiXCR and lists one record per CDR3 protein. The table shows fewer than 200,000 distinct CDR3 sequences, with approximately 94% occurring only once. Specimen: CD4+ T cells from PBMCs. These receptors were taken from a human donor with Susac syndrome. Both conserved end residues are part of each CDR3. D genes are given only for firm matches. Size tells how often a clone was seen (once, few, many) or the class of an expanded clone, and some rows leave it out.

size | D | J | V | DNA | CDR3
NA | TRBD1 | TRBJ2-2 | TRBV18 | TGTGCCAGCTCACCGCGGACAGGGGCCAGAGCCGGGGAGCTGTTTTTT | CASSPRTGARAGELFF
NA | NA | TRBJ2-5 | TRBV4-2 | TGTGCCAGCAGCCAGTCAGGTTCGGGGGGCGGGGAGACCCAGTACTTC | CASSQSGSGGGETQYF
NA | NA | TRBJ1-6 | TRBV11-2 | TGTGCCAGCAGTTTTTCTACGGTAGGGCGAAATTCACCCCTCCACTTT | CASSFSTVGRNSPLHF
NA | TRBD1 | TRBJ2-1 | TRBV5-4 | TGTGCCAGCAGCTTAGACAGGGGGAGGGCCTACAATGAGCAGTTCTTC | CASSLDRGRAYNEQFF
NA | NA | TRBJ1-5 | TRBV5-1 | TGCGCCAGCAGCTTGGAAGGGGGATCTCGCCAGCCCCAGCATTTT | CASSLEGGSRQPQHF
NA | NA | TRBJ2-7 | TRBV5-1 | TGCGCCAGCAGCTTGGAGGGCACCCCCGAGCAGTACTTC | CASSLEGTPEQYF
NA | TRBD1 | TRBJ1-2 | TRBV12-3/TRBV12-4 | TGTGCCAGCAGGAAGGGACAGGGGAACTATGGCTACACCTTC | CASRKGQGNYGYTF
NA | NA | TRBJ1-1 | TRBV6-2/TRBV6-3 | TGTGCCACCGAAGAGGGCAGCTTGAACACTGAAGCTTTCTTT | CATEEGSLNTEAFF
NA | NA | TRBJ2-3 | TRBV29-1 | TGCAGCGTTCGGGCCCTGTGGGCTGATACGCAGTATTTT | CSVRALWADTQYF
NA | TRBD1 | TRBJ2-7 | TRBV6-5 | TGTGCCAGCAGCAATGGACAGGGGAAACACGAGCAGTACTTC | CASSNGQGKHEQYF
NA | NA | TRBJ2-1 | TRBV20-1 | TGCAGTGCTAGCAATAGCCCCTTTTACAATGAGCAGTTCTTC | CSASNSPFYNEQFF
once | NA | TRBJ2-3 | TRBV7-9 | TGTGCCAGCAGCTTAGCTAGCGTTAGCACAGATACGCAGTATTTT | CASSLASVSTDTQYF
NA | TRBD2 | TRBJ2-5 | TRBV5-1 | TGCGCCAGCAGCATGACTAGCGGGGAAGAGACCCAGTACTTC | CASSMTSGEETQYF
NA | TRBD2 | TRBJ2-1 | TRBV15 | TGTGCCACCAGCAAAGGGACTATGAGCTCCTACAATGAGCAGTTCTTC | CATSKGTMSSYNEQFF
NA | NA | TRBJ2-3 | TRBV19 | TGTGCCAGTAGTCTGGACTCCGGGTATACGCAGTATTTT | CASSLDSGYTQYF
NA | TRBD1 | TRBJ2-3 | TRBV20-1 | TGCAGTGCTACCGGGGACAGTTCTAGCACAGATACGCAGTATTTT | CSATGDSSSTDTQYF
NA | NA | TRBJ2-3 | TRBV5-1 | TGCGCCAGCAGCTTGGAGGGGGGGCCCATAGATACGCAGTATTTT | CASSLEGGPIDTQYF
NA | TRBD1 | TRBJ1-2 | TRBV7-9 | TGTGCCAGCAGCGGCCGGGACAGGGGGCAGAGCTACACCTTC | CASSGRDRGQSYTF
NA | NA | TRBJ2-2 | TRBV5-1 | TGCGCCAGCACCAAACTCGGGTCGAACACCGGAGCTCTGTTTTTT | CASTKLGSNTGALFF
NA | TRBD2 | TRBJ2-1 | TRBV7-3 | TGTGCCAGCAGCTTAATGGCTAGCGGAGGCCCCAATGAGCAGTTCTTC | CASSLMASGGPNEQFF
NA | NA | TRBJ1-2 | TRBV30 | TGTGCCTGGGACGACAGAAACTATGGCTACACCTTC | CAWDDRNYGYTF
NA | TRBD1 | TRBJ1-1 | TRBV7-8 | TGTGCCAGCAGACGGGACAGGGGAGGAAACACTGAAGCTTTCTTT | CASRRDRGGNTEAFF
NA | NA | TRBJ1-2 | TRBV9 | TGTGCCAGCAGATCCATCAGGAATGGCTACACCTTC | CASRSIRNGYTF
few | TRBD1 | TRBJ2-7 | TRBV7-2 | TGTGCCAGCAGCTTAGGACAGGGGGGCTACGAGCAGTACTTC | CASSLGQGGYEQYF
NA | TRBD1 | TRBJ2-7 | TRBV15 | TGTGCCACCAGCAGGGGGACAGGGGGCACCTACGAGCAGTACTTC | CATSRGTGGTYEQYF
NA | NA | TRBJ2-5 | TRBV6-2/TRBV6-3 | TGTGCCAGCAGTTGGGGGGATGGGGAGGAGACCCAGTACTTC | CASSWGDGEETQYF
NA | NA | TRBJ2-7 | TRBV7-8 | TGTGCCAGCAGCTTAGGTCTAATAACACCAACCTACGAGCAGTACTTC | CASSLGLITPTYEQYF
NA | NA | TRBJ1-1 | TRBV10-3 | TGTGCCATCAGTGGTGAAATCGGGAGCACTGAAGCTTTCTTT | CAISGEIGSTEAFF
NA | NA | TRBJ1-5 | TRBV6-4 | TGTGCCAGCAGCCCCAGCCCCAATCAGCCCCAGCATTTT | CASSPSPNQPQHF
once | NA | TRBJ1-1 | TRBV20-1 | TGCAGTGCCGACGGGACGCAAGACGCTGAAGCTTTCTTT | CSADGTQDAEAFF
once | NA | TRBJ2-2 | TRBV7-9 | TGTGCCAGCAGCTTTAGAACAGGGTCGTGGGAGCTGTTTTTT | CASSFRTGSWELFF
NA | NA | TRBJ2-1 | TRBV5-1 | TGCGCCAGCGGGCAGGGTAGACCGGATTTGCATGAGCAGTTCTTC | CASGQGRPDLHEQFF
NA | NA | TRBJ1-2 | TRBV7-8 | TGTGCCAGCAGCTTAGCCCCGGGAGGCCACTATGGCTACACCTTC | CASSLAPGGHYGYTF
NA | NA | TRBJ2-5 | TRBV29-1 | TGCAGCGTTGCAGACTATCGGGAAGAGACCCAGTACTTC | CSVADYREETQYF
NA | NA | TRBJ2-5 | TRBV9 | TGTGCCAGCAGCCCCGTGGAGAAGTGGGGAACCCAGTACTTC | CASSPVEKWGTQYF
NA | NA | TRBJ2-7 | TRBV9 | TGTGCCAGCAGCCTCGCAGGGGCGAACGAGCAGTACTTC | CASSLAGANEQYF
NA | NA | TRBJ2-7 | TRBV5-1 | TGCGCCAGCAGCTCCGGTCAAGTGGGAGCCTACGAGCAGTACTTC | CASSSGQVGAYEQYF
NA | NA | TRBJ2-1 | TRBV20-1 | TGCAGTGCTAGACGTCCCGCCAGGGTCAATGAGCAGTTCTTC | CSARRPARVNEQFF
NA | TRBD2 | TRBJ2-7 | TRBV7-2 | TGTGCCAGCAGCTTAGCGCACCGCGGGGGTAGCTCCTACGAGCAGTACTTC | CASSLAHRGGSSYEQYF
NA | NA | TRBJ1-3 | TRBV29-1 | TGCAGCGTTATACTGACAGCCGGAAACACCATATATTTT | CSVILTAGNTIYF
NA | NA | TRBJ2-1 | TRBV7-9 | TGTGCCAGCAGCCCTAGGACCACCTACAATGAGCAGTTCTTC | CASSPRTTYNEQFF
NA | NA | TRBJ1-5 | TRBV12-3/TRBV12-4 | TGTGCCAGCACCCCGGGTGGTTGGCAGGATAATCAGCCCCAGCATTTT | CASTPGGWQDNQPQHF